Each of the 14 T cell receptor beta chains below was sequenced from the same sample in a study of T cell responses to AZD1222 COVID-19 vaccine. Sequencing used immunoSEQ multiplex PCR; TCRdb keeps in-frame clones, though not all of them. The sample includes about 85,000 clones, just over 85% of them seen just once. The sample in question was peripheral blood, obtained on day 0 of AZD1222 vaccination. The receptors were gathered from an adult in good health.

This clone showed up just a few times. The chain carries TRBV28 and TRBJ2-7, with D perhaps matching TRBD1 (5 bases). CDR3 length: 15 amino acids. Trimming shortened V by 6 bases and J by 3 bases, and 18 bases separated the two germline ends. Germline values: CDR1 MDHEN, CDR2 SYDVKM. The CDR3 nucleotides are TGTGCCAGCAGCTCCGTGACAGAGACCAACTACGAGCAGTACTTC. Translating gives CASSSVTETNYEQYF.

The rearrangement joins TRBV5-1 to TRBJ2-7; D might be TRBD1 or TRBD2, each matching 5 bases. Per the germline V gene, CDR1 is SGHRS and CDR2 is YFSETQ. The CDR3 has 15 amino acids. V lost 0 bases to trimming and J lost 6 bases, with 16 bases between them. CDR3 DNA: TGCGCCAGCAGCTTGGGGGCAGGGTTCGAGGGCGAGCAGTACTTC. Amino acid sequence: CASSLGAGFEGEQYF.

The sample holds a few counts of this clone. DNA of the CDR3: TGTGCCAGCAGTTACTCGCGGGTCGCCGGAAACACCATATATTTT. Translating gives CASSYSRVAGNTIYF. The J gene is TRBJ1-3, the V gene TRBV6-2 or TRBV6-3, with D hard to call. V was shortened by 0 bases and J by 4 bases, with 10 bases between the two germline ends. CDR3 length: 15 amino acids. Germline CDR1 and CDR2: MNHEY and SVGEGT.

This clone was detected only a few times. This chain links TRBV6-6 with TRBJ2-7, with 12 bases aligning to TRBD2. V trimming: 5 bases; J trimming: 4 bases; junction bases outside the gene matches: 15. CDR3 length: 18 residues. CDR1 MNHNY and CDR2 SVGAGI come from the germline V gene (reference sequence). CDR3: CASSPTLPRLAGAYEQYF. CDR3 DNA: TGTGCCAGCAGTCCCACACTCCCCCGACTAGCGGGAGCGTACGAGCAGTACTTC.

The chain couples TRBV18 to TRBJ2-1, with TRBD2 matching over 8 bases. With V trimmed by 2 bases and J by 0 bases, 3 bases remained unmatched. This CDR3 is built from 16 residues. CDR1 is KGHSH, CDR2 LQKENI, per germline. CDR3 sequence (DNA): TGTGCCAGCTCACCAAGGGCGGGAGGCTCCTACAATGAGCAGTTCTTC. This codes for CASSPRAGGSYNEQFF.

DNA for the CDR3: TGTGCCTGGAGTTTGGGGATGAACAATGAGCAGTTCTTC. Translation: CAWSLGMNNEQFF. The chain carries TRBV30 and TRBJ2-1; D is undetermined. The germline V gene encodes CDR1 GTSNPN and CDR2 SVGIG (reference sequence). The CDR3 spans 13 residues. V lost 2 bases and J 5 bases, leaving 10 bases between the germline ends. Supplemented by reference TRBV30 and TRBJ2-1, the full variable domain reads SQTIHQWPATLVQPVGSPLSLECTVEGTSNPNLYWYRQAAGRGLQLLFYSVGIGQISSEVPQNLSASRPQDRQFILSSKKLLLSDSGFYLCAWSLGMNNEQFFGPGTRLTVL.

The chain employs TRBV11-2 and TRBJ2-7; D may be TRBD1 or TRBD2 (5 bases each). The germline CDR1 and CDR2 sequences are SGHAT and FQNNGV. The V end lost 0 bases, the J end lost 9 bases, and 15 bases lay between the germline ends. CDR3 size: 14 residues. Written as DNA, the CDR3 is TGTGCCAGCAGCTTAGATCCGGGGACCTGGGTGCAGTACTTC. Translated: CASSLDPGTWVQYF. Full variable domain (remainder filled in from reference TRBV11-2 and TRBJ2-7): EAGVAQSPRYKIIEKRQSVAFWCNPISGHATLYWYQQILGQGPKLLIQFQNNGVVDDSQLPKDRFSAERLKGVDSTLKIQPAKLEDSAVYLCASSLDPGTWVQYFGPGTRLTVT.

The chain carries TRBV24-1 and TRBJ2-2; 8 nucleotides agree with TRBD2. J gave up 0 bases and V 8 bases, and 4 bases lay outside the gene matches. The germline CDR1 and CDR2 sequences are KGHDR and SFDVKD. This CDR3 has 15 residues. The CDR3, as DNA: TGTGCCACCACTGGCGGGAGGTCGAACACCGGGGAGCTGTTTTTT. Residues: CATTGGRSNTGELFF.

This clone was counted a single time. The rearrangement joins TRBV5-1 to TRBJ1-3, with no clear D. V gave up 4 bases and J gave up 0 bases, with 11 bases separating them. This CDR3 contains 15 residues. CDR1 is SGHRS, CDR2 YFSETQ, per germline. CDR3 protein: CASSIASDSGNTIYF. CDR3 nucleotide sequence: TGCGCCAGCAGCATTGCGAGCGACTCTGGAAACACCATATATTTT.

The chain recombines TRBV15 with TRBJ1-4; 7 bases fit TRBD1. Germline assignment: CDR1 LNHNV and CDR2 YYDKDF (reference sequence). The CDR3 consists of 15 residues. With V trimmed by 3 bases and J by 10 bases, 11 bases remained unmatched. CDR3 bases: TGTGCCACCAGCAGGAACCAGGGGGAAGAAGGAAAACTGTTTTTT. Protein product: CATSRNQGEEGKLFF.

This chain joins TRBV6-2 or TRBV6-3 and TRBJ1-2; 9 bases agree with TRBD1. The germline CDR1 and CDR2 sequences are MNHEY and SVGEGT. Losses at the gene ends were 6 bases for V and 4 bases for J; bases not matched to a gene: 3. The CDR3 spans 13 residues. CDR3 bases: TGTGCCAGCAGCGGGACAGGGCTCTATGGCTACACCTTC. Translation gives CASSGTGLYGYTF.

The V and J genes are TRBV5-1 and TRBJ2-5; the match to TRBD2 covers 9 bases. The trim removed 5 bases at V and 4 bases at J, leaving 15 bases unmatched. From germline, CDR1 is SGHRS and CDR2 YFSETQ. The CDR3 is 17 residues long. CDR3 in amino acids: CASRPGLAAIIGETQYF. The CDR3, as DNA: TGCGCCAGCAGGCCGGGACTAGCCGCCATCATTGGAGAGACCCAGTACTTC. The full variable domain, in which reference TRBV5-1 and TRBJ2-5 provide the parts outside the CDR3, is KAGVTQTPRYLIKTRGQQVTLSCSPISGHRSVSWYQQTPGQGLQFLFEYFSETQRNKGNFPGRFSGRQFSNSRSEMNVSTLELGDSALYLCASRPGLAAIIGETQYFGPGTRLLVL.

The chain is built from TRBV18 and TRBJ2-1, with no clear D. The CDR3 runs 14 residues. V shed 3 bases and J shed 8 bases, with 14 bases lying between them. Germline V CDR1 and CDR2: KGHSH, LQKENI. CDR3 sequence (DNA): TGTGCCAGCTCACCCCGAATCGTTCCCGATGAGCAGTTCTTC. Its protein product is CASSPRIVPDEQFF. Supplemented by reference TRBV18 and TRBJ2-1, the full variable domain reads NAGVMQNPRHLVRRRGQEARLRCSPMKGHSHVYWYRQLPEEGLKFMVYLQKENIIDESGMPKERFSAEFPKEGPSILRIQQVVRGDSAAYFCASSPRIVPDEQFFGPGTRLTVL.

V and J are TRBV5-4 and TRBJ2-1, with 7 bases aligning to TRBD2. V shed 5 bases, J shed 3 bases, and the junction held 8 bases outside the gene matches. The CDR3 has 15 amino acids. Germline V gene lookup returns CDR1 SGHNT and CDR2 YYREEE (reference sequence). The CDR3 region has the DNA TGTGCCAGCAGTGAGGGACTACCCTACTACAATGAGCAGTTCTTC. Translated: CASSEGLPYYNEQFF.